This T cell receptor (beta chain) was sequenced in a study of T cell changes during pregnancy in multiple sclerosis. Libraries were prepared by immunoSEQ multiplex PCR; TCRdb keeps only in-frame clonotypes and omits some of them. This table holds some 15,000 clones, around 89% found once. The sequences come from CD8+ T cells from peripheral blood mononuclear cells, collected in the second trimester of pregnancy. The receptor was derived from a female donor in good health, enrolled as a control in a pregnancy study.

In nucleotides, the CDR3 is TGTGCCAGCAGCTTAACAGAACGAGGGTTCCAAGAGACCCAGTACTTC. Amino acid sequence: CASSLTERGFQETQYF. The chain recombines TRBV7-3 with TRBJ2-5, with D possibly TRBD2 on 5 matching bases. The ends were cut back, 0 bases at V and 1 base at J, with 12 bases in the middle. The CDR3 consists of 16 residues. The V gene's germline CDR1 is SGHTA and CDR2 FQGTGA.